This TCR beta chain was sequenced for a study of cytomegalovirus exposure and HLA in healthy donors. For this clone: The sample carries other DNA sequences with the same CDR3.

The PCR had 60 Vbeta and 13 Jbeta primers. TCRdb's table, derived via immunoSEQ multiplex PCR, lists solely in-frame clones and lacks some. This table holds 85,000 to 100,000 clones, around 82% found once. The CDR3 length is 16 residues. The germline V gene encodes CDR1 SNHLY and CDR2 FYNNEI. The V gene end was trimmed by 1 base and the J gene end by 1 base; junction bases not matched to a gene: 2. The receptor was derived from a man aged 40-55 years in good health and CMV-seronegative. The sequenced material came from PBMCs. The chain employs TRBV2 and TRBJ2-2; TRBD2 matches 8 bases. This chain's CDR3 is CASSEGTSGNTGELFF. For the CDR3, the DNA is TGTGCCAGCAGTGAAGGCACTAGCGGGAACACCGGGGAGCTGTTTTTT.